Listed below are T cell receptor beta chains from one sample, sequenced in a study of post-analysis software for immune sequencing data. TCRdb reprocessed the PCR reads via MiXCR and lists one record per CDR3 protein. The top ten hold about 1.5% of the sample, which has hundreds of thousands of distinct CDR3 sequences, roughly 40% seen once. Sequencing input: blood. The receptors shown here come from a girl aged 5-17 years with multiple sclerosis. The CDR3 runs from the conserved cysteine through the conserved F or W. A D gene is named only where the DNA matches it firmly. Clone size is given for some rows only: seen once, a few or many times, or a class if the clone is expanded.

CDR3 protein	CDR3 DNA	V gene	J gene	clone size	D gene
CSASGQGRSYSNQPQHF	TGCAGTGCTTCCGGACAGGGCCGATCTTATAGCAATCAGCCCCAGCATTTT	TRBV20-1	TRBJ1-5	-	TRBD1
CASSSGQGFSTQETQYF	TGCGCCAGCAGCTCGGGACAGGGCTTTTCCACCCAAGAGACCCAGTACTTC	TRBV5-1	TRBJ2-5	few	TRBD1
CASSIRGTSYEQFF	TGTGCCAGTAGTATAAGGGGCACCTCCTACGAGCAGTTCTTC	TRBV19	TRBJ2-1	once	-
CASSQTSGGSYEQYF	TGCGCCAGCAGCCAGACTAGCGGGGGCTCCTACGAGCAGTACTTC	TRBV4-1	TRBJ2-7	few	TRBD2
CSASLAGVTDTQYF	TGCAGTGCTAGCTTGGCGGGAGTTACAGATACGCAGTATTTT	TRBV20-1	TRBJ2-3	few	TRBD2
CASSVAGKPQETQYF	TGCGCCAGCAGCGTGGCGGGAAAACCCCAAGAGACCCAGTACTTC	TRBV4-1	TRBJ2-5	-	-
CASSQSGRSATKQYF	TGTGCCAGCAGCCAATCTGGCAGGTCGGCTACGAAGCAGTACTTC	TRBV16	TRBJ2-4	-	-
CASSFSRGAGETQYF	TGTGCCAGCAGCTTTAGTCGGGGGGCAGGGGAGACCCAGTACTTC	TRBV7-2	TRBJ2-5	-	-
CATSRGAGGADTQYF	TGTGCCACCAGCAGAGGTGCGGGGGGGGCAGATACGCAGTATTTT	TRBV15	TRBJ2-3	few	TRBD2
CASSLERLAGGDEQFF	TGTGCCAGCAGCTTAGAGCGACTAGCGGGAGGAGATGAGCAGTTCTTC	TRBV7-6	TRBJ2-1	-	TRBD2
CAISEPGGVQPQHF	TGTGCCATCAGTGAGCCCGGGGGTGTTCAGCCCCAGCATTTT	TRBV10-3	TRBJ1-5	-	-
CAISEAGGEAFF	TGTGCCATCAGTGAAGCAGGGGGTGAAGCTTTCTTT	TRBV10-3	TRBJ1-1	-	TRBD1